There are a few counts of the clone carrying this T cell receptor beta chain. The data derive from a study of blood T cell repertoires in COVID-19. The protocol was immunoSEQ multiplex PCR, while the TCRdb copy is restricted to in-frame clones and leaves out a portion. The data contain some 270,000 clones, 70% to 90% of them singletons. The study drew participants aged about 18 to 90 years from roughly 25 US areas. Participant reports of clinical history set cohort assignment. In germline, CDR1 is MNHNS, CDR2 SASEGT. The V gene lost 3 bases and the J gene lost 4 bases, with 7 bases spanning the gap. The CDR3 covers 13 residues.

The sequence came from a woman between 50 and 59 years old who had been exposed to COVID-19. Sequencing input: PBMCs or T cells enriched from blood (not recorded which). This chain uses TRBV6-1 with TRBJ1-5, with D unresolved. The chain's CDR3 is CASSERKNQPQHF. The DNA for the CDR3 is TGTGCCAGCAGTGAGAGGAAAAATCAGCCCCAGCATTTT.